A single sample is the source of the 18 T cell receptor beta chains below, sequenced in a study of blood T cell repertoires in COVID-19. The method was immunoSEQ multiplex PCR; TCRdb's version includes in-frame clones alone and lacks a portion of them. This table holds some 170,000 clones, 85% to 95% found once. The sequenced material came from peripheral blood. The receptors originated from a woman in her sixties or seventies with COVID-19, enrolled during active disease.

V gene TRBV5-4 combines with J gene TRBJ1-2; TRBD1 might be the D (5 bases). There are 15 residues in the CDR3. V was trimmed by 5 bases and J by 0 bases, leaving 14 bases between them. Germline assignment: CDR1 SGHNT and CDR2 YYREEE (reference sequence). The chain's CDR3 is CASSFIRETNYGYTF. CDR3 nucleotides: TGTGCCAGCAGTTTTATCAGGGAAACTAACTATGGCTACACCTTC.

The rearrangement links TRBV5-8 to TRBJ2-7, with TRBD2 matching over 9 bases. With 0 bases clipped from V and 0 bases from J, the junction kept 1 base outside the gene matches. Germline V gene sequence: CDR1 SGHTS, CDR2 YDEGEE. CDR3 length equals 15 residues. The CDR3 reads CASSLERGASYEQYF. For the CDR3, the DNA is TGTGCCAGCAGCTTGGAGCGGGGGGCCTCCTACGAGCAGTACTTC.

The gene calls are TRBV6-2 or TRBV6-3 and TRBJ1-3; 7 bases map to TRBD1. Germline V gives CDR1 MNHEY, CDR2 SVGEGT. Germline trimming cut 0 bases from V and 4 bases from J; bases unmatched to any gene: 3. The CDR3 extends over 15 amino acids. CDR3 bases: TGTGCCAGCAGTTACTCCAGGACAGGCGGAAACACCATATATTTT. Translating it yields CASSYSRTGGNTIYF.

DNA of the CDR3: TGTGCCAGCTTAAAGACAGCTAACTATGGCTACACCTTC. Its protein product is CASLKTANYGYTF. V gene TRBV6-5 combines with J gene TRBJ1-2, with D possibly matching TRBD1 (5 bases). In germline, CDR1 is MNHEY, CDR2 SVGAGI. The V gene lost 8 bases and the J gene lost 0 bases, with 10 bases spanning the gap. The CDR3 is made up of 13 amino acids.

V gene TRBV4-2 combines with J gene TRBJ1-5; D remains ambiguous. Germline CDR1 reads LGHNA; CDR2 reads YNFKEQ. V gave up 0 bases and J gave up 4 bases, with 13 bases separating them. CDR3 length equals 16 residues. The CDR3 loop is CASSQERARGNQPQHF. The CDR3 coding sequence is TGTGCCAGCAGCCAAGAACGGGCGCGGGGAAATCAGCCCCAGCATTTT.

This clone has just one count. This chain connects TRBV5-1 to TRBJ1-1, with D uncertain. The CDR3 has 15 residues. The germline CDR1 and CDR2 sequences are SGHRS and YFSETQ. Trimming removed 0 bases at V and 0 bases at J, with 9 bases between. This CDR3 reads CASSLELRMNTEAFF. The CDR3 nucleotides read TGCGCCAGCAGCTTGGAACTACGGATGAACACTGAAGCTTTCTTT.

This clone turned up a few times. This chain links TRBV19 with TRBJ2-3, with 7 nucleotides matching TRBD1. V trimming: 6 bases; J trimming: 3 bases; junction bases outside the gene matches: 6. The CDR3 consists of 14 residues. Germline assignment: CDR1 LNHDA and CDR2 SQIVND (reference sequence). The CDR3 DNA sequence: TGTGCCAGTAGCAGGACAGGTACGACAGATACGCAGTATTTT. Protein: CASSRTGTTDTQYF.

This rearrangement joins TRBV11-2 to TRBJ1-2, with D possibly being TRBD1 (5 bases). The V end lost 7 bases, the J end lost 1 base, and 19 bases lay between the germline ends. The CDR3 has 16 residues. Germline CDR1 and CDR2: SGHAT and FQNNGV. The CDR3 spells CASTQQGGGINYGYTF. In DNA form, the CDR3 reads TGTGCCAGCACCCAGCAGGGAGGAGGAATTAACTATGGCTACACCTTC.

This chain joins TRBV11-2 and TRBJ1-1; D unresolved. CDR1 SGHAT and CDR2 FQNNGV come from the germline V gene. The CDR3 covers 16 residues. Between the trimmed V and J ends, which lost 2 bases and 1 base, there was a span of 14 bases. CDR3 amino acids: CASSLRGGSPNTEAFF. In DNA, the CDR3 is TGTGCCAGCAGCTTAAGAGGAGGCAGTCCGAACACTGAAGCTTTCTTT.

The chain couples TRBV6-5 to TRBJ2-7; 7 nucleotides align to TRBD1. The germline CDR1 and CDR2 sequences are MNHEY and SVGAGI. Trimming at V came to 6 bases and at J to 8 bases, leaving 7 bases not matched to a gene. The CDR3 covers 12 residues. The CDR3 here is CASRVDRDQQYF. The CDR3 DNA reads as TGTGCCAGCAGAGTCGACAGGGACCAGCAGTACTTC.

This rearrangement joins TRBV4-1 to TRBJ2-5, with D tentatively TRBD2 (7 bases). The germline gives CDR1 MGHRA, CDR2 YSYEKL. Trimming cost V 1 base and J 4 bases, with 13 bases left between them. The length of the CDR3 is 15 residues. CDR3 coding DNA: TGCGCCAGCAGCCAAGCGGGGGGCGGAGGAGAGACCCAGTACTTC. This sequence encodes CASSQAGGGGETQYF.

In its sample, this clone was seen once. This chain uses TRBV10-1 with TRBJ1-2, with a possible D match to TRBD1 (5 bases). V was shortened by 3 bases and J by 6 bases, with 14 bases between the two germline ends. The CDR3 has 14 amino acids. Germline CDR1 and CDR2: WNHNN and SYGVQD (reference sequence). This CDR3 is CASSDLHPGNGYTF. In nucleotides, the CDR3 is TGCGCCAGCAGTGACCTCCACCCAGGGAATGGCTACACCTTC.

This chain joins TRBV11-3 and TRBJ1-2, with a tentative D call TRBD1 (6 bases). V was clipped by 0 bases and J by 5 bases, with 10 bases between them. This CDR3 is 14 amino acids long. Germline V gene lookup returns CDR1 SGHNT and CDR2 YENEEA. CDR3 DNA sequence: TGTGCCAGCAGCTTAGATCTTACAGGGTATGGCTACACCTTC. It yields the protein CASSLDLTGYGYTF.

This sequence joins TRBV9 and TRBJ2-7, with 8 bases matching TRBD1. The CDR3 covers 14 residues. Germline-derived CDR1 and CDR2 are SGDLS and YYNGEE. V lost 2 bases, J lost 6 bases, and 7 bases stayed unmatched. The CDR3 DNA is TGTGCCAGCAGCGTGACGACTGACAGGGGCGAGCAGTACTTC. This translates into CASSVTTDRGEQYF. The full variable domain, rest sourced from reference TRBV9 and TRBJ2-7, is DSGVTQTPKHLITATGQRVTLRCSPRSGDLSVYWYQQSLDQGLQFLIQYYNGEERAKGNILERFSAQQFPDLHSELNLSSLELGDSALYFCASSVTTDRGEQYFGPGTRLTVT.

This chain joins TRBV4-2 and TRBJ2-5, with D maybe TRBD2 (6 bases). CDR1 is LGHNA, CDR2 YNFKEQ, per germline. V shed 1 base and J shed 0 bases, with 9 bases lying between them. The CDR3 extends over 15 amino acids. The CDR3 loop is CASSQVRGNQETQYF. The CDR3 nucleotides are TGTGCCAGCAGCCAAGTTCGGGGGAACCAAGAGACCCAGTACTTC.

This clone was observed a handful of times. The chain employs TRBV27 and TRBJ2-7, with 7 bases that match TRBD2. Germline CDR1 MNHEY, CDR2 SMNVEV (reference sequence). This CDR3 contains 15 residues. V was clipped by 10 bases and J by 4 bases; unmatched bases: 16. This chain's CDR3 is CATTIVRGSTYEQYF. The CDR3 nucleotides are TGTGCCACCACCATAGTGCGGGGGTCTACTTACGAGCAGTACTTC.

This clone showed up just once. This chain joins TRBV5-1 and TRBJ1-3; D gene unclear. Germline V gene data show CDR1 as SGHRS and CDR2 as YFSETQ. The CDR3 spans 13 residues. V shed 4 bases and J shed 8 bases, with 13 bases lying between them. The CDR3 protein is CASSPGYHDTIYF. The CDR3 coding sequence is TGCGCCAGCAGCCCCGGGTACCACGACACCATATATTTT.

This rearrangement joins TRBV6-5 to TRBJ2-1, with 12 bases aligning to TRBD1. Trimming removed 6 bases from V and 10 bases from J; junction bases left unmatched: 7. Germline lookup yields CDR1 MNHEY and CDR2 SVGAGI. CDR3 length: 14 residues. This CDR3 reads CASRAGQGAWEQFF. The CDR3 DNA reads TGTGCCAGCAGAGCGGGACAGGGGGCTTGGGAGCAGTTCTTC.